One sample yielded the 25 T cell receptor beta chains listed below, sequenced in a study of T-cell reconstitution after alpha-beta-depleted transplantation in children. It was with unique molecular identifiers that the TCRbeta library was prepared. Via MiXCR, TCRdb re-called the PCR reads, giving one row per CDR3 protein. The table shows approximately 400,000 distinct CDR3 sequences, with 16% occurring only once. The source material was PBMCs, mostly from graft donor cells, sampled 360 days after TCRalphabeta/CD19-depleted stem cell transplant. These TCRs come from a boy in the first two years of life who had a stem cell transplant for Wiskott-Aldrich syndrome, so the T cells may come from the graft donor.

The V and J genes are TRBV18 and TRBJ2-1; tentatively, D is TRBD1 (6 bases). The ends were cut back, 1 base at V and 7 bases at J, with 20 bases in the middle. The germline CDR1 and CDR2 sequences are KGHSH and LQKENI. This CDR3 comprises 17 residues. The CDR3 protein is CASSPRRESGHRNEQFF. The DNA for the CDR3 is TGTGCCAGCTCACCACGCAGGGAGTCGGGACACAGGAATGAGCAGTTCTTC.

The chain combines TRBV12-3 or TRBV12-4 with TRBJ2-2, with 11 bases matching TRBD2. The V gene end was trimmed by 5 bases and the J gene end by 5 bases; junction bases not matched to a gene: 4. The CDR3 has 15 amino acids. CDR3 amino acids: CASSPLAGVTGELFF. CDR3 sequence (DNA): TGTGCCAGCAGTCCACTAGCGGGAGTGACCGGGGAGCTGTTTTTT.

The CDR3 nucleotides read TGCGCCAGCAGCTTGGCGAAGCCTGTTGAGCAGTACTTC. It yields the protein CASSLAKPVEQYF. This rearrangement joins TRBV5-1 to TRBJ2-7; D remains ambiguous. V was cut by 0 bases and J by 7 bases, with 11 bases left in between. The CDR3 sequence is 13 residues long. Germline V gene data show CDR1 as SGHRS and CDR2 as YFSETQ.

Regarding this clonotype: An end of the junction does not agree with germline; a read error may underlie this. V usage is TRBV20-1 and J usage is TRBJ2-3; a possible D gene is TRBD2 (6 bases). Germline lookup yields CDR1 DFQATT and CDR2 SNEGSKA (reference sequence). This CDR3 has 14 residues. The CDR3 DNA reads TGCAGTGCTGGAGACCCCACGGGGGCAGATACGCAGTATTTT. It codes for CSAGDPTGADTQYF.

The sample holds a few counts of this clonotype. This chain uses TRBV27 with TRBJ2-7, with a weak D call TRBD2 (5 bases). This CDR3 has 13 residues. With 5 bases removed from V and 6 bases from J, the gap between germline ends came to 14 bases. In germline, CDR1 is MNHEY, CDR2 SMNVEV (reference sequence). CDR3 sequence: CASSHGWEFEQYF. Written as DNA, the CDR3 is TGTGCCAGCAGTCATGGTTGGGAGTTCGAGCAGTACTTC.

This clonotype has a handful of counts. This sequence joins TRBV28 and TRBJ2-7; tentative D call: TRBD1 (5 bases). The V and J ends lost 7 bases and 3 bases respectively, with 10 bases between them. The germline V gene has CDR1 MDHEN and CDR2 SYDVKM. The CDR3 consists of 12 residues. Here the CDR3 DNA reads TGTGCCAGCAAAAAGGGGATCTACGAGCAGTACTTC. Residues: CASKKGIYEQYF. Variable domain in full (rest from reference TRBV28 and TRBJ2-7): DVKVTQSSRYLVKRTGEKVFLECVQDMDHENMFWYRQDPGLGLRLIYFSYDVKMKEKGDIPEGYSVSREKKERFSLILESASTNQTSMYLCASKKGIYEQYFGPGTRLTVT.

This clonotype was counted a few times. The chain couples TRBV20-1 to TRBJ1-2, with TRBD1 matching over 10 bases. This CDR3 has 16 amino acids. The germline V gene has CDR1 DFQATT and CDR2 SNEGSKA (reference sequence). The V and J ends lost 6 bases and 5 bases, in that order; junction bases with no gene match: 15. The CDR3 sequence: CSAGPGTGVSQYGYTF. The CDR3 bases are TGCAGTGCCGGCCCCGGGACAGGGGTATCTCAGTATGGCTACACCTTC.

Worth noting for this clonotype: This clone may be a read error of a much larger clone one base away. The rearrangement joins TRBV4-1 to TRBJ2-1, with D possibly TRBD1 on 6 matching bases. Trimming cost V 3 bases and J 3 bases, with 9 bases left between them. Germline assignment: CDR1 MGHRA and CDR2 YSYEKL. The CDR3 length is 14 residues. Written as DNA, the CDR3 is TGCGCCAGCAGCCAGCGGACAGACTACAATGAGCAGTTCTTC. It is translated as CASSQRTDYNEQFF.

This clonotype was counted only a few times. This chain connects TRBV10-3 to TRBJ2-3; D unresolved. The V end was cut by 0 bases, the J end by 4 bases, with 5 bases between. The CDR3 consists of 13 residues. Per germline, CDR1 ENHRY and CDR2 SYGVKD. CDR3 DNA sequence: TGTGCCATCAGTGAGTCCGCGGCAGATACGCAGTATTTT. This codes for CAISESAADTQYF.

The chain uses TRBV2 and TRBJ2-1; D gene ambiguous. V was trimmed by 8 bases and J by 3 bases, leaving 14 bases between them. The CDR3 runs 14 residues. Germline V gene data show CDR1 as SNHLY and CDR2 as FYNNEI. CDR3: CASHDGTLYNEQFF. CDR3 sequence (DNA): TGTGCCAGCCACGACGGAACTCTCTACAATGAGCAGTTCTTC. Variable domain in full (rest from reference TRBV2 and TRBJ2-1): EPEVTQTPSHQVTQMGQEVILRCVPISNHLYFYWYRQILGQKVEFLVSFYNNEISEKSEIFDDQFSVERPDGSNFTLKIRSTKLEDSAMYFCASHDGTLYNEQFFGPGTRLTVL.

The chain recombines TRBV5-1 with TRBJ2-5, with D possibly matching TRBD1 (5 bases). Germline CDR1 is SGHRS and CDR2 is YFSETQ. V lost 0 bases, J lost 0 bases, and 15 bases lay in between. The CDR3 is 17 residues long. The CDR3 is CASSLEGRVRYQETQYF. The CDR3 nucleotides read TGCGCCAGCAGCTTGGAGGGCAGGGTCAGATACCAAGAGACCCAGTACTTC.

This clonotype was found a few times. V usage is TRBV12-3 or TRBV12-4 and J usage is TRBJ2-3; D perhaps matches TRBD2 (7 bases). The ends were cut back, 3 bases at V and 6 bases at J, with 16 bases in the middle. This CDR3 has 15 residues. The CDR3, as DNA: TGTGCCAGCAGTTTTGGGGGGGGCCTCTCGGATACGCAGTATTTT. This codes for CASSFGGGLSDTQYF.

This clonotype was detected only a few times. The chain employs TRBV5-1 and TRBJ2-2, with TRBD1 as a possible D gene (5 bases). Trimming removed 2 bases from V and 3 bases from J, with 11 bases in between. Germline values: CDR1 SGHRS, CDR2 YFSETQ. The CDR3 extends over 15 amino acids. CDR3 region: CASSFTGPYTGELFF. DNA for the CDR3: TGCGCCAGCAGCTTCACAGGTCCATACACCGGGGAGCTGTTTTTT.

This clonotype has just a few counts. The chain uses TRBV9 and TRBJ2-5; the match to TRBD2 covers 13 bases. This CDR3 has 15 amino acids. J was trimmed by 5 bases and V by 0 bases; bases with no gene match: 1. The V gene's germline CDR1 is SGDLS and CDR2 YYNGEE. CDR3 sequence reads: CASSVGGLAGETQYF. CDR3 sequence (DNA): TGTGCCAGCAGCGTAGGGGGACTAGCGGGGGAGACCCAGTACTTC.

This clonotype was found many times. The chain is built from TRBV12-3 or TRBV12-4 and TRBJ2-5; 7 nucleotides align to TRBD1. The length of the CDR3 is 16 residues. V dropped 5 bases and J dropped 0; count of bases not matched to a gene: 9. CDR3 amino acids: CASSPPGTAYQETQYF. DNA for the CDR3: TGTGCCAGCAGTCCACCCGGGACAGCTTACCAAGAGACCCAGTACTTC.

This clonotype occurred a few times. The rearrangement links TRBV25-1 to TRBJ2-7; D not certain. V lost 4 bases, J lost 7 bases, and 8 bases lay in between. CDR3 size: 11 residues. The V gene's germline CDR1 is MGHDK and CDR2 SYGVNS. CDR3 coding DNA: TGTGCCAGCAGTGTACGGCATGAGCAGTACTTC. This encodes CASSVRHEQYF.

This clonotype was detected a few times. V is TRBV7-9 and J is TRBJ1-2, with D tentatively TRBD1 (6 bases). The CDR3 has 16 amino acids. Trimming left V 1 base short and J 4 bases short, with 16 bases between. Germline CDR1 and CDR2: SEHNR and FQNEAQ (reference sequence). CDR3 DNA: TGTGCCAGCAGCTTAGGAACGGGGGCCGAGTTCTATGGCTACACCTTC. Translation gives CASSLGTGAEFYGYTF.

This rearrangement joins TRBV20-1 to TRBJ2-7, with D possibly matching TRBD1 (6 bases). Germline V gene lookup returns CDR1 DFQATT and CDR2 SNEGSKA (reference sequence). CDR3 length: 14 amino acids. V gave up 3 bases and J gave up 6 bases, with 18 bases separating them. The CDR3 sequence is CSASRDRKRGEQYF. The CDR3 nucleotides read TGCAGTGCTAGTCGAGACAGGAAGAGGGGCGAGCAGTACTTC.

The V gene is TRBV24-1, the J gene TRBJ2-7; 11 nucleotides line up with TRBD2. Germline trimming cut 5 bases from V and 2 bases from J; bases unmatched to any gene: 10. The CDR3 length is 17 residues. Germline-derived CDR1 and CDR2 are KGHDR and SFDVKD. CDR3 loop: CATSGRGTSGVTYEQYF. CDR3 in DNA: TGTGCCACCAGTGGTCGCGGGACTAGCGGCGTAACCTACGAGCAGTACTTC.

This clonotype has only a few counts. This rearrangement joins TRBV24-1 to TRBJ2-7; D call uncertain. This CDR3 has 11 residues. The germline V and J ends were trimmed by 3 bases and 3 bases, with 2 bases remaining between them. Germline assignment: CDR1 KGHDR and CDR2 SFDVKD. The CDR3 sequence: CATSDNYEQYF. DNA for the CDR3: TGTGCCACCAGTGATAACTACGAGCAGTACTTC.

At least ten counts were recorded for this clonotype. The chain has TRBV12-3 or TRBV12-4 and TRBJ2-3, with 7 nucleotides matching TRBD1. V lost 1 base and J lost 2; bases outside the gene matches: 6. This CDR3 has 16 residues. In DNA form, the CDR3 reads TGTGCCAGCAGTTTAGTCTCCGGGACAGACACAGATACGCAGTATTTT. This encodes CASSLVSGTDTDTQYF.

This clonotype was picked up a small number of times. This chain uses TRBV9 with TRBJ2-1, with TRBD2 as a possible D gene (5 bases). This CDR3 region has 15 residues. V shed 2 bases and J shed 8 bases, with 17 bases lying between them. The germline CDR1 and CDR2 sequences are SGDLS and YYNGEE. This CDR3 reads CASSVKLGSLDEQFF. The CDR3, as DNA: TGTGCCAGCAGCGTTAAACTAGGCAGTTTGGATGAGCAGTTCTTC.

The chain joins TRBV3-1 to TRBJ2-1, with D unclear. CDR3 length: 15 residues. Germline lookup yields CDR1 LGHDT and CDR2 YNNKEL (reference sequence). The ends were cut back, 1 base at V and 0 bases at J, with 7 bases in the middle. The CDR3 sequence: CASSQGPSSYNEQFF. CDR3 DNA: TGTGCCAGCAGCCAAGGGCCTAGCTCCTACAATGAGCAGTTCTTC.

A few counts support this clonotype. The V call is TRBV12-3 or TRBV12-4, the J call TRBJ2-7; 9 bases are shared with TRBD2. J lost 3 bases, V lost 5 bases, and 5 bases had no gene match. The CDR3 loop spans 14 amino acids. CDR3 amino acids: CASSPGLANYEQYF. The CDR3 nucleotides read TGTGCCAGCAGTCCGGGACTAGCCAACTACGAGCAGTACTTC.

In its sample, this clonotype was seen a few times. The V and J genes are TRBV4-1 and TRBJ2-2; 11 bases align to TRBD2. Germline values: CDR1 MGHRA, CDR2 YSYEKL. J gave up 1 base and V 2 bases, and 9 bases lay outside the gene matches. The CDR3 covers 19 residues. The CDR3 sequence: CASSQKVAGGLGNTGELFF. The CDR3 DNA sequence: TGCGCCAGCAGCCAAAAAGTAGCGGGGGGGCTCGGGAACACCGGGGAGCTGTTTTTT.